The 6 T cell receptor beta chains given below trace back to one sample, sequenced in a study of shared clonotypes between healthy human individuals. Terminally differentiated effector memory CD45RA+ cells were excluded from the naive CD8 cells, which were CD45RO-negative and positively selected for CCR7. Libraries were prepared by immunoSEQ multiplex PCR; TCRdb keeps only in-frame clonotypes and omits some of them. The sample lists around 620,000 clones, 90% to 95% occurring once. The material sequenced was naive CD8+ T cells sorted from blood. These receptors originate from a young woman in good health.

The chain combines TRBV9 with TRBJ2-7, with TRBD1 matching 7 bases. This CDR3 has 15 residues. Germline CDR1 and CDR2: SGDLS and YYNGEE. Trimming cost V 4 bases and J 2 bases; bases outside gene matches: 9. The CDR3 is CASSPSRDSPYEQYF. As DNA, the CDR3 is TGTGCCAGCAGCCCCTCCCGGGACAGCCCCTACGAGCAGTACTTC. The full variable domain, in which reference TRBV9 and TRBJ2-7 provide the parts outside the CDR3, is DSGVTQTPKHLITATGQRVTLRCSPRSGDLSVYWYQQSLDQGLQFLIQYYNGEERAKGNILERFSAQQFPDLHSELNLSSLELGDSALYFCASSPSRDSPYEQYFGPGTRLTVT.

The J gene is TRBJ2-1, the V gene TRBV15, with 9 bases lining up with TRBD2. From germline, CDR1 is LNHNV and CDR2 YYDKDF (reference sequence). Trimming cost V 5 bases and J 3 bases; bases outside gene matches: 5. CDR3 size: 15 residues. CDR3 amino acids: CATSLGLAIYNEQFF. The CDR3 nucleotides read TGTGCCACCAGCCTGGGACTAGCTATCTACAATGAGCAGTTCTTC.

The chain uses TRBV7-2 and TRBJ1-2, with D perhaps TRBD1 (6 bases). CDR3 length: 13 amino acids. Trimming pared 4 bases from V and 6 bases from J, leaving 12 bases between. Germline V gene lookup returns CDR1 SGHTA and CDR2 FQGNSA. CDR3 region: CASSSTGFDGYTF. The DNA of the CDR3 is TGTGCCAGCAGCTCGACAGGCTTCGATGGCTACACCTTC.

With respect to this clone: The identical CDR3 is also encoded by other nucleotide sequences in the sample. The rearrangement uses TRBV28 and TRBJ2-1; 7 bases are a match to TRBD2. Germline V gene data show CDR1 as MDHEN and CDR2 as SYDVKM. With V trimmed by 3 bases and J by 2 bases, 4 bases remained unmatched. There are 15 residues in the CDR3. CDR3 DNA: TGTGCCAGCAGTTTGATAGCGGGTGCCTACAATGAGCAGTTCTTC. Translation: CASSLIAGAYNEQFF.

This chain joins TRBV9 and TRBJ2-5; D not resolved. Germline V gene data show CDR1 as SGDLS and CDR2 as YYNGEE. V dropped 4 bases and J dropped 6 bases, with 16 bases sitting between them. The CDR3 covers 14 residues. CDR3 coding DNA: TGTGCCAGCAGCAACCCGGCTAACCGAAAGACCCAGTACTTC. It is translated as CASSNPANRKTQYF.

This chain connects TRBV7-4 to TRBJ1-3; D might be TRBD1 (5 bases). Trimming removed 10 bases at V and 4 bases at J, with 17 bases between. This CDR3 is built from 14 residues. CDR1 SGHVT and CDR2 SQSDAQ come from the germline V gene. CDR3 in DNA: TGTGCCACTTCCCGAGGGAGGACAGGAAACACCATATATTTT. This codes for CATSRGRTGNTIYF.